The clone carrying this T cell receptor (beta chain) showed up many times. The read terminates 3 residues ahead of where the CDR3 ends, so the germline J gene completes it. This sample is drawn from a study of T cell clonality in common variable immunodeficiency. Method: immunoSEQ multiplex PCR; TCRdb's copy keeps in-frame clones and lacks some. Sampling found about 44,000 clones, none seen once. The trim removed 0 bases at V and 4 bases at J, leaving 5 bases unmatched. The CDR3 consists of 16 residues. CDR1 is SGHRS and CDR2 is YFSETQ in the germline V gene. The material sequenced was peripheral blood mononuclear cells. This TCR was sampled from a person aged 18 to 69 in good health. The J gene is TRBJ1-2, the V gene TRBV5-1; 11 bases match TRBD1. This CDR3 is CASSLGTGGEGYGYTF. The DNA read from the CDR3 is TGCGCCAGCAGCTTGGGGACAGGGGGCGAAGGCTATGGC.